The subject of this entry is one T cell receptor beta chain. This sample is part of a study of patients and donors after allogeneic stem cell transplantation. TCRdb analysed the RT-PCR reads with MiXCR anew, one entry per CDR3 protein. There are approximately 160,000 distinct CDR3 sequences in the sample; roughly 31% occur only once, and 3.2% lies in the top ten. CDR1 is SGHRS and CDR2 is YFSETQ in the germline V gene. This CDR3 has 15 residues. Between the trimmed V and J ends, which lost 5 bases and 0 bases, there was a span of 14 bases. Sequenced material: blood, either unsorted or a sorted T cell fraction (not recorded which). The sequence was collected from a human donor who was either an allogeneic HSCT recipient or a stem cell or donor lymphocyte infusion donor (not recorded which). It is not recorded whose cells these are; they may come from a transplant donor. This rearrangement joins TRBV5-1 to TRBJ1-1; possibly TRBD1 for D (6 bases). The CDR3 is CASRLDSLMNTEAFF. The DNA of the CDR3 is TGCGCCAGCAGGCTGGACAGTCTCATGAACACTGAAGCTTTCTTT.